This TCR beta chain was identified during a study of neurological immune-mediated disorders. Whenever a sequencing run was performed, it yielded over 170 million TCR-beta sequences from 15-18 subjects. MiXCR, applied by TCRdb to the 5' RACE reads, yields one record per CDR3 protein. The sample carries fewer than 45,000 distinct CDR3 sequences, 2% to 3% recorded once. V lost 3 bases and J lost 7, with 13 bases in between. Germline V gene data show CDR1 as DFQATT and CDR2 as SNEGSKA (reference sequence). This CDR3 comprises 12 residues. Findings of the study overall: Phylogenetic analysis grouped 18 of 34 multiple sclerosis patients' repertoires together, suggesting a possible repertoire signature. Across subjects, no CDR3 amino acid sequence appeared in expanded clones of more than one subject, a finding that suggested private repertoires in all groups.

A single count supports this clonotype. Its specificity is not known. This chain joins TRBV20-1 and TRBJ2-7; D is undetermined. The receptor was derived from a man younger than 40 with multiple sclerosis. Sample: PBMCs. The CDR3 sequence: CSASSSSSEQYF. For the CDR3, the DNA is TGCAGTGCTAGTTCTTCATCCTCAGAGCAGTACTTC.